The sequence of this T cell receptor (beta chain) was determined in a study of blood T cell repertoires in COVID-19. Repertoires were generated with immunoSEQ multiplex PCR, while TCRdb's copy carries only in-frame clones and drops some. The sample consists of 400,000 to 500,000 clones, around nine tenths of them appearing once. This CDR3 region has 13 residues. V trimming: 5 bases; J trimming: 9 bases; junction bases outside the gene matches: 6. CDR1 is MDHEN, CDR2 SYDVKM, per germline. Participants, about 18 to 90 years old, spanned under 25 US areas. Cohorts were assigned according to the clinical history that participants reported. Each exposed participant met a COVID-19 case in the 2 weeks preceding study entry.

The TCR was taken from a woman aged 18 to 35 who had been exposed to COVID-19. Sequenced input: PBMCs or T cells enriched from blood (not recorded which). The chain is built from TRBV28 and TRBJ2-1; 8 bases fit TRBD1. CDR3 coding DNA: TGTGCCAGCAGTCTGGGGACAGGAGGTGAGCAGTTCTTC. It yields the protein CASSLGTGGEQFF.